The text below deals with one T cell receptor (beta chain). The method was immunoSEQ multiplex PCR; TCRdb's version includes in-frame clones alone and lacks a portion of them. The sample records more than 65,000 clones, around four fifths being singletons. This sample stems from a study of OX40 agonist ivuxolimab in advanced cancers. CDR1 and CDR2 (germline): ENHRY, SYGVKD. J was trimmed by 2 bases and V by 6 bases; bases with no gene match: 4. This CDR3 contains 14 residues. The clonotype was recovered from an adult with an advanced solid tumor such as melanoma, head and neck, liver or kidney cancer. The chain links TRBV10-3 to TRBJ2-1; 7 positions match TRBD2. Here the sequenced sample was CD4+ or CD8+ T cells sorted from blood, taken in a trial of the OX40 agonist ivuxolimab. In DNA form, the CDR3 reads TGTGCCATCAGGGAGAGCGGGACCTACAATGAGCAGTTCTTC. Translated, it gives CAIRESGTYNEQFF.